This T cell receptor beta chain stems from a study of CD8 T cells in ankylosing spondylitis. The study, taken as a whole, reports: As for the disease-linked clones, they showed a CD8+ phenotype and occurred at relatively low frequencies in peripheral blood. Fewer than ten highly homologous variants made up a TCR beta motif, and this motif appeared characteristic of ankylosing spondylitis blood. Certain motif variants had earlier appeared in reactive arthritis synovial fluid and blood. Disease-linked clones reportedly concentrated significantly in matched ankylosing spondylitis synovial fluid.

Germline lookup yields CDR1 SGDLS and CDR2 YYNGEE. The V and J ends lost 4 bases and 0 bases respectively, with 10 bases between them. The CDR3 has 15 amino acids. With respect to this clonotype: The target antigen is unknown.

Molecular-barcoded quantitative 5'-RACE produced these TCR beta libraries. MiXCR, applied by TCRdb to the 5' RACE reads, yields one record per CDR3 protein. The sample contains under 850,000 distinct CDR3 sequences, 15% to 20% of which appear only once. The sequence derives from a male donor with ankylosing spondylitis. The material sequenced was blood, either unsorted or a sorted T cell fraction (not recorded which). The chain is built from TRBV9 and TRBJ2-2; no definite D call. This CDR3 reads CASSPAPPNTGELFF. The DNA of the CDR3 is TGTGCCAGCAGCCCCGCCCCTCCGAACACCGGGGAGCTGTTTTTT.